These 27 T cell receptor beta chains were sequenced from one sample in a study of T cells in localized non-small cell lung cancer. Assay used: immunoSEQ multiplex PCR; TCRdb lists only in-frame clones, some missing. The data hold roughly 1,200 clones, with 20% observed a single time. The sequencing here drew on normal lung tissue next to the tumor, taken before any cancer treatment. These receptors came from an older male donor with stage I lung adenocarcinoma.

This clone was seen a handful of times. The CDR3 loop is CASSRLAGGFEQFF. The CDR3 nucleotides are TGTGCCAGCTCACGACTAGCGGGGGGGTTCGAGCAGTTCTTC. The gene calls are TRBV18 and TRBJ2-1; 14 positions agree with TRBD2. Germline V gene data show CDR1 as KGHSH and CDR2 as LQKENI. The CDR3 has 14 amino acids. J gave up 10 bases and V 4 bases, and 3 bases lay outside the gene matches.

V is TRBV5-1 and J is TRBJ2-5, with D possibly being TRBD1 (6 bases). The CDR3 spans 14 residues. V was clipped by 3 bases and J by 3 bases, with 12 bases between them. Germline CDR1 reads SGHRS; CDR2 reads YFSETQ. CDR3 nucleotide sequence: TGCGCCAGCAGCTCCACAGGGAATAAAGAGACCCAGTACTTC. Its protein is CASSSTGNKETQYF.

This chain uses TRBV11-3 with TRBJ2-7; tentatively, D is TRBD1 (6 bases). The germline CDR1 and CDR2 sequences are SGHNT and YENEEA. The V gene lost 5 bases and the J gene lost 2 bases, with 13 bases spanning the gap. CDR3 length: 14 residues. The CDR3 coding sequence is TGTGCCAGCAGCCGCCGGGACAAGCCCTACGAGCAGTACTTC. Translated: CASSRRDKPYEQYF.

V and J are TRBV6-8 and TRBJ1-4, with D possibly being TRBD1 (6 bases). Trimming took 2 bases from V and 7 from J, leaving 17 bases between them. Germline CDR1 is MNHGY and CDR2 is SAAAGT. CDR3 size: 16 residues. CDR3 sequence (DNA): TGTGCCAGCAGTTACCCCGTCGGGGGGGCAGGTGAAAAACTGTTTTTT. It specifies CASSYPVGGAGEKLFF.

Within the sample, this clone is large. CDR3 sequence reads: CASRLPQGPSRPQETQYF. CDR3 coding DNA: TGTGCAAGTCGCTTACCACAGGGCCCTAGCCGTCCTCAAGAGACCCAGTACTTC. This chain connects TRBV12-2 to TRBJ2-5; the table's TRBD1 call for D was not verified on the DNA. TRBV12-2 is tagged as a pseudogene. The CDR3 has 18 residues.

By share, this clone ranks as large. The CDR3, as DNA: TGTGCCAGCTCACCAACGGCGGGAAGAGGGGATGGCTACACCTTC. Protein: CASSPTAGRGDGYTF. The chain employs TRBV18 and TRBJ1-2; tentatively, D is TRBD1 (5 bases). This CDR3 comprises 15 residues. Germline V CDR1 and CDR2: KGHSH, LQKENI. Between the trimmed V and J ends, which lost 2 bases and 6 bases, there was a span of 16 bases.

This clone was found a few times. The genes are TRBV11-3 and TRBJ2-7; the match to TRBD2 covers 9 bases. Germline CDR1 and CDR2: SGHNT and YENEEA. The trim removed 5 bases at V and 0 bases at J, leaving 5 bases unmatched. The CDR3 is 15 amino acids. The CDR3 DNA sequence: TGTGCCAGCAGCCAAACGCGGGGGGGCTCCTACGAGCAGTACTTC. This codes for CASSQTRGGSYEQYF.

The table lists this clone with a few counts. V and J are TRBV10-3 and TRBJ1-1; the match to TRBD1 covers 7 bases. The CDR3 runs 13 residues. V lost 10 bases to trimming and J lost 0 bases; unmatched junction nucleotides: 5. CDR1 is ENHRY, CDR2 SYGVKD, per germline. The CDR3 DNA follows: TGTGCCAGTAGGGGGCGGATGAACACTGAAGCTTTCTTT. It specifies CASRGRMNTEAFF.

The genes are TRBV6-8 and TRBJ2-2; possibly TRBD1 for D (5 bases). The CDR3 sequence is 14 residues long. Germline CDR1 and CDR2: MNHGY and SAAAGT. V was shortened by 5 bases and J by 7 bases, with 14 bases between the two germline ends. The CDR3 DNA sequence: TGTGCCAGCAGTGTCGAAGGGGTGGGCGGGGAGCTGTTTTTT. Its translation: CASSVEGVGGELFF.

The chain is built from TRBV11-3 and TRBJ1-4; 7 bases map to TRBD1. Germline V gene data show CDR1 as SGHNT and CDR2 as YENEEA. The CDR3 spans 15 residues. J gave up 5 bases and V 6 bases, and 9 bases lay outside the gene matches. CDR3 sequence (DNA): TGTGCCAGCAGTGAACCGGACAGGAGAAATGAAAAACTGTTTTTT. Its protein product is CASSEPDRRNEKLFF.

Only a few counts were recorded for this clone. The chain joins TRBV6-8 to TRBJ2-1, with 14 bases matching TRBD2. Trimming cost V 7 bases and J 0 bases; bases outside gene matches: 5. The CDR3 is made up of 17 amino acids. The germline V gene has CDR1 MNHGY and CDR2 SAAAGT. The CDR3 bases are TGTGCCAGCAAGGGACTAGCGGGGGCCAGCTCCTACAATGAGCAGTTCTTC. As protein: CASKGLAGASSYNEQFF.

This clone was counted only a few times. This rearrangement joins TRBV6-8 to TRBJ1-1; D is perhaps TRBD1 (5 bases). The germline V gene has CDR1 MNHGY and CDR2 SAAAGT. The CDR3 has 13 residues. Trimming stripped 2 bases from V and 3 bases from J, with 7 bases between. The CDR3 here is CASSYRDDTEAFF. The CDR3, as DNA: TGTGCCAGCAGTTACAGGGACGACACTGAAGCTTTCTTT.

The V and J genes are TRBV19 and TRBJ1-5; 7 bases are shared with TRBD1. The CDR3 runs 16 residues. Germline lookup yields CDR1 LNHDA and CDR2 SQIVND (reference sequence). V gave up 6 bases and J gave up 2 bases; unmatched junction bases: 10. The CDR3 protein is CASSYLGQARNQPQHF. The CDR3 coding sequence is TGTGCCAGTAGCTATCTCGGACAGGCTCGCAATCAGCCCCAGCATTTT. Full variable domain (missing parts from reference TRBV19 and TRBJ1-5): DGGITQSPKYLFRKEGQNVTLSCEQNLNHDAMYWYRQDPGQGLRLIYYSQIVNDFQKGDIAEGYSVSREKKESFPLTVTSAQKNPTAFYLCASSYLGQARNQPQHFGDGTRLSIL.

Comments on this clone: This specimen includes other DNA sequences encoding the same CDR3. Here the CDR3 reads CASSLLDSSYNEQFF. CDR3 sequence (DNA): TGCGCCAGCAGCCTCCTAGACAGCTCCTACAATGAGCAGTTCTTC. This rearrangement joins TRBV5-1 to TRBJ2-1; perhaps TRBD1 as D (5 bases). The CDR3 loop spans 15 amino acids. In germline, CDR1 is SGHRS, CDR2 YFSETQ. With 4 bases removed from V and 0 bases from J, the gap between germline ends came to 11 bases. The full variable domain, with the rest looked up from reference TRBV5-1 and TRBJ2-1, is KAGVTQTPRYLIKTRGQQVTLSCSPISGHRSVSWYQQTPGQGLQFLFEYFSETQRNKGNFPGRFSGRQFSNSRSEMNVSTLELGDSALYLCASSLLDSSYNEQFFGPGTRLTVL.

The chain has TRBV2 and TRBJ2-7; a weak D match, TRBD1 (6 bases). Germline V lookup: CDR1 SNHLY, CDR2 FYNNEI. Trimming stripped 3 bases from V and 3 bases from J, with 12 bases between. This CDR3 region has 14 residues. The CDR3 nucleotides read TGTGCCAGCAGTGAGGCCGGGACAAGCTACGAGCAGTACTTC. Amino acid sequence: CASSEAGTSYEQYF.

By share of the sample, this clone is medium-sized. CDR3 region: CASSLGQGNQPQHF. DNA of the CDR3: TGTGCCAGCAGCTTGGGACAGGGCAATCAGCCCCAGCATTTT. V and J are TRBV11-3 and TRBJ1-5; 8 bases line up with TRBD1. The CDR3 is 14 residues long. CDR1 is SGHNT and CDR2 is YENEEA in the germline V gene. With V trimmed by 3 bases and J by 2 bases, 0 bases remained unmatched.

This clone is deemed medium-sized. Here the CDR3 reads CASSPQPLVEQYF. In DNA form, the CDR3 reads TGTGCCAGCAGCCCTCAGCCACTGGTAGAGCAGTACTTC. The chain carries TRBV7-2 and TRBJ2-7; D remains unclear. V lost 5 bases and J lost 7, with 15 bases in between. CDR3 length: 13 residues. The germline V gene has CDR1 SGHTA and CDR2 FQGNSA.

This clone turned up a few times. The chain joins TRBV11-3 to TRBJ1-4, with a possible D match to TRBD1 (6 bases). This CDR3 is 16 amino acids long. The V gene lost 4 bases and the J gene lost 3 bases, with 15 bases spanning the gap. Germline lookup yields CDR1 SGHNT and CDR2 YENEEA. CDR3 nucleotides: TGTGCCAGCAGCTCTATTCAGGGGTCGGCTAATGAAAAACTGTTTTTT. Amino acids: CASSSIQGSANEKLFF. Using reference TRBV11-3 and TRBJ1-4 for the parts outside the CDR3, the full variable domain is EAGVVQSPRYKIIEKKQPVAFWCNPISGHNTLYWYLQNLGQGPELLIRYENEEAVDDSQLPKDRFSAERLKGVDSTLKIQPAELGDSAVYLCASSSIQGSANEKLFFGSGTQLSVL.

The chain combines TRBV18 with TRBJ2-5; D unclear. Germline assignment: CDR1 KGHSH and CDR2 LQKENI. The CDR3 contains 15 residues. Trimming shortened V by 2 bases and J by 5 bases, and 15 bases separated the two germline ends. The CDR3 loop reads CASSPRAHRYETQYF. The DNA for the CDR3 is TGTGCCAGCTCACCAAGGGCCCATCGGTACGAGACCCAGTACTTC.

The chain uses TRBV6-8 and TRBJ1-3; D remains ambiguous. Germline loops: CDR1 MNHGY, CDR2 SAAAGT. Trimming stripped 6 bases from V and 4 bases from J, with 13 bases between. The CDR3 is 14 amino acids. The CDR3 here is CASSSGSTGNTIYF. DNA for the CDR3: TGTGCCAGCAGCTCGGGATCAACCGGAAACACCATATATTTT.

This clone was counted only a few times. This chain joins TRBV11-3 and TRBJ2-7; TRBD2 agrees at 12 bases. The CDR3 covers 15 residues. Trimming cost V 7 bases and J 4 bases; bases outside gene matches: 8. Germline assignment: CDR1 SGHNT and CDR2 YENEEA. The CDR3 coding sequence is TGTGCCAGCACCTCCGGACTAGCGGGGCAGTACGAGCAGTACTTC. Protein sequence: CASTSGLAGQYEQYF. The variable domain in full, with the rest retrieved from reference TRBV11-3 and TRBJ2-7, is EAGVVQSPRYKIIEKKQPVAFWCNPISGHNTLYWYLQNLGQGPELLIRYENEEAVDDSQLPKDRFSAERLKGVDSTLKIQPAELGDSAVYLCASTSGLAGQYEQYFGPGTRLTVT.

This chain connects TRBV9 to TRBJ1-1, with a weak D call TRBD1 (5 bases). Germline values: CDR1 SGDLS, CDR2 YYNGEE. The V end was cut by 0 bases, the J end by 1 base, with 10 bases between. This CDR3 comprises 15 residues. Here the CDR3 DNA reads TGTGCCAGCAGCGTAGGGGACTCCAGGAACACTGAAGCTTTCTTT. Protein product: CASSVGDSRNTEAFF.

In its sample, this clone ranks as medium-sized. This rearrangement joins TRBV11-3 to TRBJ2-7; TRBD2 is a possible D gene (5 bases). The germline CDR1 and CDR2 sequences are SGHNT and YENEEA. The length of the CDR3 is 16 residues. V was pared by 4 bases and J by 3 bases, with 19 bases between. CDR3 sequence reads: CASSSIRESDCYEQYF. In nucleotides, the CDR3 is TGTGCCAGCAGCTCCATACGGGAAAGTGACTGCTACGAGCAGTACTTC.

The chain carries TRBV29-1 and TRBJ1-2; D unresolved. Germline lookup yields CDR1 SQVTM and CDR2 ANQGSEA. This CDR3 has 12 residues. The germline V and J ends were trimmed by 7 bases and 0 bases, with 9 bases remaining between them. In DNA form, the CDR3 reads TGCAGCGCCCGGGCGACTAACTATGGCTACACCTTC. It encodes CSARATNYGYTF.

This CDR3 is CSVIWGWGPETQYF. CDR3 nucleotide sequence: TGCAGCGTTATTTGGGGGTGGGGTCCAGAGACCCAGTACTTC. The V and J genes are TRBV29-1 and TRBJ2-5, with D possibly called TRBD1 or TRBD2 (5 bases each). CDR3 length equals 14 residues. The germline V gene encodes CDR1 SQVTM and CDR2 ANQGSEA. Deletions cut 5 bases from V and 4 bases from J, with 17 bases between. Full variable domain (missing parts from reference TRBV29-1 and TRBJ2-5): SAVISQKPSRDICQRGTSLTIQCQVDSQVTMMFWYRQQPGQSLTLIATANQGSEATYESGFVIDKFPISRPNLTFSTLTVSNMSPEDSSIYLCSVIWGWGPETQYFGPGTRLLVL.

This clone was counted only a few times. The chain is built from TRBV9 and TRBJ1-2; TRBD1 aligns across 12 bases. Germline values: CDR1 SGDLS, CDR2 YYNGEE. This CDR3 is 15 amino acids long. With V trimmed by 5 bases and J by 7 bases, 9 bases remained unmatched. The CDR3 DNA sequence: TGTGCCAGCAGGCCTACCGGGACAGGGGGCTTTGGCTACACCTTC. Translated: CASRPTGTGGFGYTF.

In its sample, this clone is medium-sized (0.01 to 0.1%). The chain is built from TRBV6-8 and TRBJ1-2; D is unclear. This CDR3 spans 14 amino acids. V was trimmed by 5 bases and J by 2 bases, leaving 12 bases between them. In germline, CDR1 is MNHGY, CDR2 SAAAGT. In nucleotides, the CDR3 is TGTGCCAGCAGTCCTTCCTCAGTAAACTATGGCTACACCTTC. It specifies CASSPSSVNYGYTF.